Listed here are 15 T cell receptor beta chains from one sample, sequenced in a study of cytotoxic CD8 clonotypes in ibrutinib-treated CLL. This table comes from immunoSEQ multiplex PCR, and its TCRdb copy is limited to in-frame clones, with some not included. The sample gives 35,000 to 45,000 clones, 49% of which show up once; approximately 17% is in the top ten. The material was PBMCs, obtained before ibrutinib treatment. These receptors were taken from a human donor with chronic lymphocytic leukemia.

The chain uses TRBV5-8 and TRBJ1-5; D gene uncertain. CDR1 and CDR2 (germline): SGHTS, YDEGEE. Trimming cost V 1 base and J 7 bases, with 15 bases left between them. This CDR3 contains 15 residues. CDR3 region: CASSLHPYSRQPQHF. CDR3 sequence (DNA): TGTGCCAGCAGCTTGCACCCTTACTCAAGGCAGCCCCAGCATTTT.

This sequence joins TRBV5-1 and TRBJ1-1; no definite D call. Trimming removed 4 bases from V and 2 bases from J, with 9 bases in between. The CDR3 loop spans 13 amino acids. CDR1 and CDR2 (germline): SGHRS, YFSETQ. CDR3: CASSVWGNTEAFF. CDR3 DNA sequence: TGCGCCAGCAGCGTGTGGGGTAACACTGAAGCTTTCTTT.

The chain combines TRBV6-5 with TRBJ2-5, with D unresolved. The CDR3 contains 14 residues. Germline assignment: CDR1 MNHEY and CDR2 SVGAGI. Trimming pared 0 bases from V and 5 bases from J, leaving 10 bases between. Here the CDR3 reads CASSYSPGGETQYF. In DNA form, the CDR3 reads TGTGCCAGCAGTTACTCCCCAGGCGGTGAGACCCAGTACTTC.

This clone has a single count. The V and J genes are TRBV5-1 and TRBJ2-7; 7 bases fit TRBD1. Trimming removed 1 base from V and 4 bases from J; junction bases left unmatched: 8. This CDR3 region has 15 residues. The germline CDR1 and CDR2 sequences are SGHRS and YFSETQ. The CDR3: CASSLKGAGEYEQYF. The DNA of the CDR3 is TGCGCCAGCAGCTTGAAGGGGGCAGGGGAATACGAGCAGTACTTC.

The J gene is TRBJ2-7, the V gene TRBV9; D might be TRBD1 (5 bases). With 0 bases removed from V and 0 bases from J, the gap between germline ends came to 22 bases. CDR3 length equals 19 residues. From germline, CDR1 is SGDLS and CDR2 YYNGEE. DNA of the CDR3: TGTGCCAGCAGCGTAGGGTGGGGCACTATGAGCGCCTACTCCTACGAGCAGTACTTC. This sequence encodes CASSVGWGTMSAYSYEQYF.

The V and J genes are TRBV5-1 and TRBJ2-5; 7 bases align to TRBD1. CDR1 SGHRS and CDR2 YFSETQ come from the germline V gene. The CDR3 covers 15 residues. The trim removed 0 bases at V and 5 bases at J, leaving 7 bases unmatched. Here the CDR3 reads CASSLGDRVGETQYF. The CDR3 DNA reads as TGCGCCAGCAGCTTGGGCGACAGGGTGGGGGAGACCCAGTACTTC.

The V and J genes are TRBV28 and TRBJ1-2; D not resolved. The CDR3 runs to 12 residues. Germline CDR1 MDHEN, CDR2 SYDVKM. V shed 5 bases and J shed 3 bases, with 7 bases lying between them. The CDR3 loop reads CASSGPDYGYTF. The CDR3 bases are TGTGCCAGCAGTGGACCGGACTATGGCTACACCTTC.

The chain carries TRBV6-6 and TRBJ2-2, with 10 bases aligning to TRBD1. Germline V gene data show CDR1 as MNHNY and CDR2 as SVGAGI (reference sequence). The CDR3 runs 15 residues. J lost 5 bases, V lost 6 bases, and 6 bases had no gene match. CDR3 amino acids: CASSRDRGQTGELFF. The CDR3 nucleotides are TGTGCCAGCAGCCGGGACAGGGGTCAAACCGGGGAGCTGTTTTTT.

This sequence joins TRBV18 and TRBJ2-7; 10 bases align to TRBD1. Germline V gene lookup returns CDR1 KGHSH and CDR2 LQKENI. The length of the CDR3 is 15 residues. J was trimmed by 6 bases and V by 5 bases; bases with no gene match: 10. CDR3 sequence: CASSGQGTGAFEQYF. The CDR3 region has the DNA TGTGCCAGCTCAGGTCAGGGGACAGGGGCCTTCGAGCAGTACTTC.

This clone was found a few times. The V and J genes are TRBV28 and TRBJ1-1; TRBD1 aligns across 7 bases. This CDR3 has 15 amino acids. V was clipped by 7 bases and J by 1 base; unmatched bases: 9. Germline CDR1 and CDR2: MDHEN and SYDVKM. CDR3 in amino acids: CASMPSSGGNTEAFF. The DNA for the CDR3 is TGTGCCAGCATGCCCTCGTCAGGGGGGAACACTGAAGCTTTCTTT.

This clone was detected a few times. The gene calls are TRBV2 and TRBJ1-2; 8 bases align to TRBD1. Germline CDR1 SNHLY, CDR2 FYNNEI. V lost 10 bases and J lost 3; bases outside the gene matches: 4. This CDR3 has 12 residues. In DNA, the CDR3 is TGTGCCAACGAACAGGGGGACTATGGCTACACCTTC. It yields the protein CANEQGDYGYTF.

This chain connects TRBV7-8 to TRBJ1-6; 8 nucleotides align to TRBD1. The length of the CDR3 is 14 residues. The V segment lost 4 bases and the J segment 8 bases; nucleotides outside the gene matches: 4. Germline V gene sequence: CDR1 SGHVS, CDR2 FQNEAQ. The CDR3 sequence is CASSSGQDHSPLHF. The CDR3 coding sequence is TGTGCCAGCAGCTCGGGACAGGATCATTCACCCCTCCACTTT. Supplemented by reference TRBV7-8 and TRBJ1-6, the full variable domain reads GAGVSQSPRYKVAKRGQDVALRCDPISGHVSLFWYQQALGQGPEFLTYFQNEAQLDKSGLPSDRFFAERPEGSVSTLKIQRTQQEDSAVYLCASSSGQDHSPLHFGNGTRLTVT.

The count of this clone is one. The chain has TRBV2 and TRBJ2-3; no firm D call. The length of the CDR3 is 13 residues. Trimming pared 6 bases from V and 2 bases from J, leaving 9 bases between. From germline, CDR1 is SNHLY and CDR2 FYNNEI. The CDR3 DNA sequence: TGTGCCAGCAGGCGCAGTTTCACAGATACGCAGTATTTT. Amino acid sequence: CASRRSFTDTQYF.

The chain uses TRBV20-1 and TRBJ1-1, with D uncertain. V was clipped by 2 bases and J by 1 base, with 2 bases between them. The V gene's germline CDR1 is DFQATT and CDR2 SNEGSKA (reference sequence). The CDR3 contains 11 residues. Written as DNA, the CDR3 is TGCAGTGCTAGACAGAACACTGAAGCTTTCTTT. It specifies CSARQNTEAFF.

The chain couples TRBV11-3 to TRBJ2-3; D remains unclear. The germline gives CDR1 SGHNT, CDR2 YENEEA. This CDR3 has 13 amino acids. V lost 5 bases to trimming and J lost 6 bases, with 12 bases between them. CDR3 bases: TGTGCCAGCAGCCTCGGGTCCCCTGATACGCAGTATTTT. Encoded protein: CASSLGSPDTQYF.